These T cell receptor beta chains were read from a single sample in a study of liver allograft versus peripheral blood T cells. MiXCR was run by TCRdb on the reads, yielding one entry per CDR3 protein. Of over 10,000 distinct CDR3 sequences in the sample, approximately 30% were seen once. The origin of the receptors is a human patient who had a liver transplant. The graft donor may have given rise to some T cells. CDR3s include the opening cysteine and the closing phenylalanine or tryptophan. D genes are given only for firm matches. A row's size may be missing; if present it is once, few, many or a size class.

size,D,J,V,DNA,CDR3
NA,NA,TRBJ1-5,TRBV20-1,TGCAGTGCTAGCGGTCCGCAGGGAAATCAGCCCCAGCATTTT,CSASGPQGNQPQHF
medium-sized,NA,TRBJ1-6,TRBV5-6,TGTGCCAGCAGCTTGTGGGGGACAACCAATTCACCCCTCCACTTT,CASSLWGTTNSPLHF
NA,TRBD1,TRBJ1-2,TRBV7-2,TGTGCCAGCAGCTCAGGGGGCGCCTATGGCTACACCTTC,CASSSGGAYGYTF
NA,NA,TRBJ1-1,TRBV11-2,TGTGCCAGCAGCTTAGATCTGCTCGGCGGAACTGAAGCTTTCTTT,CASSLDLLGGTEAFF
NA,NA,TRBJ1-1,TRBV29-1,TGCAGCGTTGGGAGGGCTGCGGGGACTGAAGCTTTCTTT,CSVGRAAGTEAFF
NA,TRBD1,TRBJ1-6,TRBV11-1,TGTGCCAGCAGCTCACAGGGGAGGGGTAATTCACCCCTCCACTTT,CASSSQGRGNSPLHF
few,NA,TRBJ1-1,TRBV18,TGTGCCAGCTCACCTATTAAAGGCACTGAAGCTTTCTTT,CASSPIKGTEAFF
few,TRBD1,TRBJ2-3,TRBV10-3,TGTGCCATCAGTGAGTCACAGGGGAGTGGGGATACGCAGTATTTT,CAISESQGSGDTQYF
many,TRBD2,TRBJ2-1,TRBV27,TGTGCCAGCAGTACAGGGACTAGCGGGAATAGCTATGAGCAGTTCTTC,CASSTGTSGNSYEQFF
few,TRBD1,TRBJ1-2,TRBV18,TGTGCCAGCAGACCAAGGGGACAGGACTATGGCTACACCTTC,CASRPRGQDYGYTF
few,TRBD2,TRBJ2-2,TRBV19,TGTGCCAGTAGTTTTGGCGGGAGTCGGACCGGGGAGCTGTTTTTT,CASSFGGSRTGELFF
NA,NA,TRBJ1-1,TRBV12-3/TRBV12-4,TGTGCCAGCAGTTTCATGAACACTGAAGCTTTCTTT,CASSFMNTEAFF
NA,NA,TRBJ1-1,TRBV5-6,TGTGCCAGCAGCCGGGGACCCAGCAGTCGCACTGAAGCTTTCTTT,CASSRGPSSRTEAFF
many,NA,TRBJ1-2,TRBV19,TGTGCCAGTAGTATAAGAGATTATGGCTACACCTTC,CASSIRDYGYTF
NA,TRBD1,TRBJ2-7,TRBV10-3,TGTGCCATCAGTTCATCGGACAGGGGGAGATCCGAGCAGTACTTC,CAISSSDRGRSEQYF
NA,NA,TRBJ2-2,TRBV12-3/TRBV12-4,TGTGCCAGCAGTCCCCAGGTGGGGGGGGAGCTGTTTTTT,CASSPQVGGELFF
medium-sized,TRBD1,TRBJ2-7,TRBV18,TGTGCCAGCTCACCCGGACAGGGAATCGACGAGCAGTACTTC,CASSPGQGIDEQYF
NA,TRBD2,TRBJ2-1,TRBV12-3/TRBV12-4,TGTGCCAGCAGTTTAAGCGGGGGCTCCTACAATGAGCAGTTCTTC,CASSLSGGSYNEQFF
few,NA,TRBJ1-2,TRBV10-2,TGCGCCAGCAGGGATACAGGAGCCGGGGACTATGGCTACACCTTC,CASRDTGAGDYGYTF
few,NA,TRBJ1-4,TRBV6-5,TGTGCCAGCAGGGCAGGGCCAACTAATGAAAAACTGTTTTTT,CASRAGPTNEKLFF
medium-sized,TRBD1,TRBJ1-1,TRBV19,TGTGCCAGTAGTATCCGGGCAGGGGGCGGGACTGAAGCTTTCTTT,CASSIRAGGGTEAFF
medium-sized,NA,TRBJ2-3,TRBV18,TGTGCCAGCTCACCCCATCAGGGAGGCGATACGCAGTATTTT,CASSPHQGGDTQYF
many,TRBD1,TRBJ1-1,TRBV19,TGTGCCAGTATCCAATGGGGCCGGGACAGTGAAGCTTTCTTT,CASIQWGRDSEAFF
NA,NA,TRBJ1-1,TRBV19,TGTGCCAGTAGACCTTGGGGGGGCGCGAACACTGAAGCTTTCTTT,CASRPWGGANTEAFF
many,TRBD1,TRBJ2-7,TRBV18,TGTGCCAGCTCACAGGGACAGGGCCCCTACGAGCAGTACTTC,CASSQGQGPYEQYF
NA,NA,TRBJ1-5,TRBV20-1,TGCAGTGCTAGGGCAGGGAGAATGGGGAACAATCAGCCCCAGCATTTT,CSARAGRMGNNQPQHF
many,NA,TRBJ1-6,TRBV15,TGTGCCACCAGCAGAGATCCTGGTTCACCCCTCCACTTT,CATSRDPGSPLHF
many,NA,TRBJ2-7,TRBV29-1,TGCAGCGTTGACGGCGTAGGCTACGAGCAGTACTTC,CSVDGVGYEQYF
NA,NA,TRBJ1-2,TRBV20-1,TGCAGTGCTAGCCAAATACAGGCTAACTATGGCTACACCTTC,CSASQIQANYGYTF
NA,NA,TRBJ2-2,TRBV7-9,TGTGCCAGCAGCCCGACAGTTGGGGTCGGGGAGCTGTTTTTT,CASSPTVGVGELFF
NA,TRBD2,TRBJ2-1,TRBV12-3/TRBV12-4,TGTGCCAGCACCACCTCCGCGGGGGGGGTCGGGTCCTACAATGAGCAGTTCTTC,CASTTSAGGVGSYNEQFF
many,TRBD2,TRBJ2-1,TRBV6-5,TGTGCCAGCAGTTCTTCTCGACTAGCGGGGGGAGGTGAGCAGTTCTTC,CASSSSRLAGGGEQFF
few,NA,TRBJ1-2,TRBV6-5,TGTGCCAGCAGTTTGGAGGGAACTCCATATGGCTACACCTTC,CASSLEGTPYGYTF
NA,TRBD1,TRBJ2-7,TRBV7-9,TGTGCCAGCAGCCCCCGGGGGACAGGGTCGAACGAGCAGTACTTC,CASSPRGTGSNEQYF
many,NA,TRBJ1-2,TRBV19,TGTGCCAGTAGCCTATTGGAGGAAGGGCTCCGTGGCTACACCTTC,CASSLLEEGLRGYTF
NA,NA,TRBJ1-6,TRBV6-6,TGTGCCAGCAGTAGGGCCAGGGATGAGTCACCCCTCCACTTT,CASSRARDESPLHF
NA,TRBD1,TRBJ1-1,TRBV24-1,TGTGCCACCAGTGATTTCAGAGGGACAGGGGGCCCCCTGAACACTGAAGCTTTCTTT,CATSDFRGTGGPLNTEAFF
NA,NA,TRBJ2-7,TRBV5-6,TGTGCCAGCACCACGGACGGCTCCTACGAGCAGTACTTC,CASTTDGSYEQYF
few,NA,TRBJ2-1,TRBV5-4,TGTGCCAGCAGCATGGACAGAGATCCCTACAATGAGCAGTTCTTC,CASSMDRDPYNEQFF
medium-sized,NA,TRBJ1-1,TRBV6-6,TGTGCCAGCAGTTACAGTCAGGCAGCTCCTGAAGCTTTCTTT,CASSYSQAAPEAFF
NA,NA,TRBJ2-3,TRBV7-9,TGTGCCAGCAGCCTGCAGGGGGGCGGCGGCACAGATACGCAGTATTTT,CASSLQGGGGTDTQYF
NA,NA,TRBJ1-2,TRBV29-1,TGCAGCGTTGATCCCTACACCTTC,CSVDPYTF
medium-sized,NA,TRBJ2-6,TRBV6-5,TGTGCCAGCAGTTGGGGCGGGAATGGGGCCAACGTCCTGACTTTC,CASSWGGNGANVLTF
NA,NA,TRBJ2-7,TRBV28,TGTGCCAGCAGTCCCCCCAGCTCCTACGAGCAGTACTTC,CASSPPSSYEQYF
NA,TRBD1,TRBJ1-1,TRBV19,TGTGCCAGTAGTATCGGACAGGGGGTCGGAGCTTTCTTT,CASSIGQGVGAFF
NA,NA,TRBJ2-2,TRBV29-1,TGCAGCGTTGTAGGTAGGGCGTCCGACACCGGGGAGCTGTTTTTT,CSVVGRASDTGELFF
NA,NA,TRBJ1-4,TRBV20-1,TGCAGTGCTAGAGGGGACTTTGATCGGGAAAAACTGTTTTTT,CSARGDFDREKLFF
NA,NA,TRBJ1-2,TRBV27,TGTGCCAGCAAATCTGGCTACACCTTC,CASKSGYTF
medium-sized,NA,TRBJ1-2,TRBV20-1,TGCAGTGCCACCCCCGGGACGGACTATGGCTACACCTTC,CSATPGTDYGYTF
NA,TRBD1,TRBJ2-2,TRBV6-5,TGTGCCAGCAGTTACTCGAGAACAGGGGTGATTGGGGAGCTGTTTTTT,CASSYSRTGVIGELFF
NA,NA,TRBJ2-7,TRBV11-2,TGTGCCAGCAGCGTCGGACTAACCTACGAGCAGTACTTC,CASSVGLTYEQYF
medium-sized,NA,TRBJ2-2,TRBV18,TGTGCCAGCTCACCGGGACAAACCGCGAACACCGGGGAGCTGTTTTTT,CASSPGQTANTGELFF
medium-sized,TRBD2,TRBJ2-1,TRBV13,TGTGCCAGCAGCCTTGGACTAGCGGGCCATAGCTCCTACAATGAGCAGTTCTTC,CASSLGLAGHSSYNEQFF
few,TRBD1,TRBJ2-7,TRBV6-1,TGTGCCAGCAGTTACCGGGACAGGGGGTACGAGCAGTACTTC,CASSYRDRGYEQYF
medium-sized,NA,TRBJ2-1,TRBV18,TGTGCCAGCTCACCACAACCCCAGAATGAGCAGTTCTTC,CASSPQPQNEQFF
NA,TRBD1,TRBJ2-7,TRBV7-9,TGTGCCAGCAGCTTCGGTCAGGGGGCAGGCGAGCAGTACTTC,CASSFGQGAGEQYF
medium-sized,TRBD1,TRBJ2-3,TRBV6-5,TGTGCCAGCAGCGGACAGGGGTACACAGATACGCAGTATTTT,CASSGQGYTDTQYF
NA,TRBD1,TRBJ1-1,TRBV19,TGTGCCAGTAGTATGTTGACAGGGGGCACTGAAGCTTTCTTT,CASSMLTGGTEAFF
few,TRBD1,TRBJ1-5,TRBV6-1,TGTGCCAGCAGTGGGGGACAGAACAATCAGCCCCAGCATTTT,CASSGGQNNQPQHF